This note documents a single T cell receptor beta chain sequence. Antigen specificity is unknown. These data belong to a study of T cells after yellow fever vaccination. General study points: The secondary response showed a weaker magnitude and a faster peak, day 5 versus 15. At around 95% for CD4 and 70% to 90% for CD8, most primary-vaccination clones showed up again after the booster. Shared CD4/CD8 clonotypes were a small share, likely from convergent recombination.

The CDR3 consists of 15 residues. Germline loops: CDR1 SGHRS, CDR2 YFSETQ. V trimming: 3 bases; J trimming: 8 bases; junction bases outside the gene matches: 11. 5'RACE template switching produced TCR cDNA carrying a universal primer site and UMIs. Each CDR3 protein gets one entry after TCRdb re-called the 5' RACE reads with MiXCR. The sample has around 590,000 distinct CDR3 sequences; approximately 13% are singletons. This sequence originates from a man aged 30-40 years who received the YFV17D yellow fever vaccine. The V gene is TRBV5-1, the J gene TRBJ2-1, with 7 bases fitting TRBD2. Source: PBMCs, taken on the day of the yellow fever booster vaccination. The DNA for the CDR3 is TGCGCCAGCAGCTGGGGAGGGACCCCGGGGGATGAGCAGTTCTTC. Its protein is CASSWGGTPGDEQFF.